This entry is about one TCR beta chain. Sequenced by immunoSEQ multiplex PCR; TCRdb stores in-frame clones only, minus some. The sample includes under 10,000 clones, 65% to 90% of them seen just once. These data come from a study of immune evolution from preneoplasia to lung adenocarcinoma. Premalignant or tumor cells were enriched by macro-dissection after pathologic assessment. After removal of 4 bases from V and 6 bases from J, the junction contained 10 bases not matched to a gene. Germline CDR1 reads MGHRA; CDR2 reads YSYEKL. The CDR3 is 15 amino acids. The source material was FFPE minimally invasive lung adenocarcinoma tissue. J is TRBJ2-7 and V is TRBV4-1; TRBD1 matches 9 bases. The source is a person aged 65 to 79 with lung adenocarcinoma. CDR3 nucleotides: TGCGCCAGCAGCCGAACGAGGACAGGGGCTCTCGAGCAGTACTTC. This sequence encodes CASSRTRTGALEQYF.